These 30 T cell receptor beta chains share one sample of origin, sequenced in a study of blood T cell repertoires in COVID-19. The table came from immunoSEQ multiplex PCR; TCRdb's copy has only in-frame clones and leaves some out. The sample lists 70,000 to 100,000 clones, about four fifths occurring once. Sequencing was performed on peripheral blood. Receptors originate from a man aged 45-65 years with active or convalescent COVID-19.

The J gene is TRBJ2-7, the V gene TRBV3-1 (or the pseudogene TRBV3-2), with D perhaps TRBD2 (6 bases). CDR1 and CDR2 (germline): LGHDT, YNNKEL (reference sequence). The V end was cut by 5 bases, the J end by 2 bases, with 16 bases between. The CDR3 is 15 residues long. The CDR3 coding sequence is TGTGCCAGCAGCTATGAAACTAGCCCAACCTACGAGCAGTACTTC. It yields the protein CASSYETSPTYEQYF.

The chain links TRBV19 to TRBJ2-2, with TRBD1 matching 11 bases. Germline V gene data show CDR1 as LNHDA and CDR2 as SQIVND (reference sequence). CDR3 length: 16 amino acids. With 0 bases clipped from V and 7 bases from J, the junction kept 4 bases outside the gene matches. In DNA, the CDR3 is TGTGCCAGTAGTATAGATGGACAGGGGGCTGGCGGGGAGCTGTTTTTT. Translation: CASSIDGQGAGGELFF. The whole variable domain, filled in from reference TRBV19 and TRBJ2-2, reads DGGITQSPKYLFRKEGQNVTLSCEQNLNHDAMYWYRQDPGQGLRLIYYSQIVNDFQKGDIAEGYSVSREKKESFPLTVTSAQKNPTAFYLCASSIDGQGAGGELFFGEGSRLTVL.

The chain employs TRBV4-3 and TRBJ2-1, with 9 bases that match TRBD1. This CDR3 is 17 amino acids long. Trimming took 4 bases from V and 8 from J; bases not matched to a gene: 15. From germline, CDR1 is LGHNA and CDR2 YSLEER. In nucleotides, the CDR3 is TGCGCCAGCAGCCGGGGTTCTGTAGGGACAGGGTCCGATGAGCAGTTCTTC. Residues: CASSRGSVGTGSDEQFF.

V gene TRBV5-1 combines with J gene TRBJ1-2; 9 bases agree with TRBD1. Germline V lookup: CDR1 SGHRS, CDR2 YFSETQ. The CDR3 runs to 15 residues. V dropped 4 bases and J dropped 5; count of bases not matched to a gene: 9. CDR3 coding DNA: TGCGCCAGCAGCAGCACATTGGACAGGGGATATGGCTACACCTTC. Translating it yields CASSSTLDRGYGYTF. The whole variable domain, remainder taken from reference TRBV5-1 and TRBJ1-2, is KAGVTQTPRYLIKTRGQQVTLSCSPISGHRSVSWYQQTPGQGLQFLFEYFSETQRNKGNFPGRFSGRQFSNSRSEMNVSTLELGDSALYLCASSSTLDRGYGYTFGSGTRLTVV.

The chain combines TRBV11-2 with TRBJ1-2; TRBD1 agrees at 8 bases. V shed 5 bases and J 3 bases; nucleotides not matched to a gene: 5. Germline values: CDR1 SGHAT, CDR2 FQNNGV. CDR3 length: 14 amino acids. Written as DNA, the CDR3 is TGTGCCAGCAGCGTCGGACAGGGACACTATGGCTACACCTTC. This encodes CASSVGQGHYGYTF. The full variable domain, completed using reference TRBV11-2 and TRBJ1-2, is EAGVAQSPRYKIIEKRQSVAFWCNPISGHATLYWYQQILGQGPKLLIQFQNNGVVDDSQLPKDRFSAERLKGVDSTLKIQPAKLEDSAVYLCASSVGQGHYGYTFGSGTRLTVV.

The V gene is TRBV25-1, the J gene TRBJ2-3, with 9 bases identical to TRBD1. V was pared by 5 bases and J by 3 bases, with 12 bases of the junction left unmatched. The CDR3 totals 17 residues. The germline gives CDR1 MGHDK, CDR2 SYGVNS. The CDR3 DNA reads TGTGCCAGCAGTCGAGCACCGCCGGGACAGGGTACAGATACGCAGTATTTT. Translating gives CASSRAPPGQGTDTQYF.

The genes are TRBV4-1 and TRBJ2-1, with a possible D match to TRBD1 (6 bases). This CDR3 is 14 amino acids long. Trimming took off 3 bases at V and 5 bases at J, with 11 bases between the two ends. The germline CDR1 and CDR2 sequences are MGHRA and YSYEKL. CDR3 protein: CASSHPGTNNEQFF. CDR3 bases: TGCGCCAGCAGCCATCCCGGGACAAACAATGAGCAGTTCTTC.

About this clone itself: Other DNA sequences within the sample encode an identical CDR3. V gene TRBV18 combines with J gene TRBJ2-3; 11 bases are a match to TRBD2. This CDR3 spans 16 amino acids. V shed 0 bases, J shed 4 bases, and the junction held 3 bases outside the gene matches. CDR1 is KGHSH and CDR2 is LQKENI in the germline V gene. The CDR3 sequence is CASSPPSGGASDTQYF. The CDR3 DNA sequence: TGTGCCAGCTCACCACCTAGCGGGGGGGCATCAGATACGCAGTATTTT.

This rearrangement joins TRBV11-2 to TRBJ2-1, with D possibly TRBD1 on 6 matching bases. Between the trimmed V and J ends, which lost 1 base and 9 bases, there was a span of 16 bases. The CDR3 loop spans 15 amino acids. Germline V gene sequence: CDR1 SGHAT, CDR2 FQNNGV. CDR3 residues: CASSLGGTYRGEQFF. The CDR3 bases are TGTGCCAGCAGCTTAGGGGGGACATATAGGGGTGAGCAGTTCTTC.

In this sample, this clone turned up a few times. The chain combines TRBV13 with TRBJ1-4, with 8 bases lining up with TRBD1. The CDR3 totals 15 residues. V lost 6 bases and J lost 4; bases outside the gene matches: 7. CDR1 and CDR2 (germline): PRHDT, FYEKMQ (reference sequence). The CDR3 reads CASSRTGIYNEKLFF. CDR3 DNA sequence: TGTGCCAGCAGTCGGACAGGGATTTATAATGAAAAACTGTTTTTT.

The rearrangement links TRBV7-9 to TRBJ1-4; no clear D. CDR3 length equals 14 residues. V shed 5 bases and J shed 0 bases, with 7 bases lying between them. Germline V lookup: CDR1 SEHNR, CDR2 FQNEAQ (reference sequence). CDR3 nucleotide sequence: TGTGCCAGCAGCCCCGGGTCAACTAATGAAAAACTGTTTTTT. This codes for CASSPGSTNEKLFF.

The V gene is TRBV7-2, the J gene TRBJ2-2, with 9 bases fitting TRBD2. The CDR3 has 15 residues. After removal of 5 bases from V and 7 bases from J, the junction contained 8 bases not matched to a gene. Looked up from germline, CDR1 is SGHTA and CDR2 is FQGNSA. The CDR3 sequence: CASSPRGGLSGELFF. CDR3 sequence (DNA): TGTGCCAGCAGCCCGCGGGGGGGCCTAAGCGGGGAGCTGTTTTTT.

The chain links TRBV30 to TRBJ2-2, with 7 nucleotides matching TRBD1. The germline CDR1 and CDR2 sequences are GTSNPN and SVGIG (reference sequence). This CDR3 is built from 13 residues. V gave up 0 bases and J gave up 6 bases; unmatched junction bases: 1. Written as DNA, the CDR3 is TGTGCCTGGAGTGTTCAGGGGGCCGGGGAGCTGTTTTTT. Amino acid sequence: CAWSVQGAGELFF.

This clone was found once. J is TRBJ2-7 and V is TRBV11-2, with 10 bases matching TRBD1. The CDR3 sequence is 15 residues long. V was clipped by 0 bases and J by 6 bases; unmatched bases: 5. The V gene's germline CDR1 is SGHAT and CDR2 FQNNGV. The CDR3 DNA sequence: TGTGCCAGCAGCTTAGATTGGGGACAGGGGAGCGAGCAGTACTTC. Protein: CASSLDWGQGSEQYF. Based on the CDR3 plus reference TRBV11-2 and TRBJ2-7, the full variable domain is EAGVAQSPRYKIIEKRQSVAFWCNPISGHATLYWYQQILGQGPKLLIQFQNNGVVDDSQLPKDRFSAERLKGVDSTLKIQPAKLEDSAVYLCASSLDWGQGSEQYFGPGTRLTVT.

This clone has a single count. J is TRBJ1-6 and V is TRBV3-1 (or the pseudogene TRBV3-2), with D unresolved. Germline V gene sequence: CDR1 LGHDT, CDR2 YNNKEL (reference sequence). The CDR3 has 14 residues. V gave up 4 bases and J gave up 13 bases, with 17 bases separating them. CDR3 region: CASSPMGSGSPLHF. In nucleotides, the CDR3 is TGTGCCAGCAGCCCTATGGGCAGCGGCTCGCCCCTCCACTTT.

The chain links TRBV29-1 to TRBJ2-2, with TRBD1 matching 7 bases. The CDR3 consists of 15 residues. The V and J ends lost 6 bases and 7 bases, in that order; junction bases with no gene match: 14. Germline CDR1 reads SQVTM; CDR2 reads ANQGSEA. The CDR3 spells CSVADALTGFGELFF. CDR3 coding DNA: TGCAGCGTCGCCGATGCATTGACAGGGTTCGGGGAGCTGTTTTTT.

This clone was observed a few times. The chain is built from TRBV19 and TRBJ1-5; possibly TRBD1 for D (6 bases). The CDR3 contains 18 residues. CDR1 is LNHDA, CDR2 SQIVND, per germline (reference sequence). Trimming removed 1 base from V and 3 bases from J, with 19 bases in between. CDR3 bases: TGTGCCAGTAGTATAGTACGGGGGGGCTCCACTAACAATCAGCCCCAGCATTTT. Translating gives CASSIVRGGSTNNQPQHF.

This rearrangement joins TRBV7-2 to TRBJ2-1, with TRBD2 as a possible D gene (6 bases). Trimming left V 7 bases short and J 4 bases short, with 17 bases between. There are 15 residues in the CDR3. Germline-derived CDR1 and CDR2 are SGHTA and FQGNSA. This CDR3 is CASNRGAGEYNEQFF. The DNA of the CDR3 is TGTGCCAGCAACCGCGGGGCCGGGGAGTACAATGAGCAGTTCTTC.

CDR3 nucleotide sequence: TGTGCCAGCAGCTTGGATTGGGCGGGGGGCCAAGAGACCCAGTACTTC. This encodes CASSLDWAGGQETQYF. This sequence joins TRBV5-4 and TRBJ2-5, with 8 bases that match TRBD2. V lost 0 bases, J lost 1 base, and 5 bases stayed unmatched. CDR3 length: 16 amino acids. Germline assignment: CDR1 SGHNT and CDR2 YYREEE (reference sequence).

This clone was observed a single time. CDR3 nucleotides: TGTGCCAGCAGTTCCTGGACAGGGAATGAGCAGTTCTTC. Translation: CASSSWTGNEQFF. The rearrangement joins TRBV27 to TRBJ2-1, with 8 nucleotides matching TRBD1. CDR1 and CDR2 (germline): MNHEY, SMNVEV (reference sequence). This CDR3 is built from 13 residues. V lost 4 bases and J lost 7; bases outside the gene matches: 3.

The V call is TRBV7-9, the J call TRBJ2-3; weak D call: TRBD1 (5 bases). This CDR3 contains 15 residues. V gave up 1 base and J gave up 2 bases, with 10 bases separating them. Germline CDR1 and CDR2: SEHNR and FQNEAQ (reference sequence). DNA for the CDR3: TGTGCCAGCAGCTTAGGGACAAGGATCACAGATACGCAGTATTTT. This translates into CASSLGTRITDTQYF. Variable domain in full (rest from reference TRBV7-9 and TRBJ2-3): DTGVSQNPRHKITKRGQNVTFRCDPISEHNRLYWYRQTLGQGPEFLTYFQNEAQLEKSRLLSDRFSAERPKGSFSTLEIQRTEQGDSAMYLCASSLGTRITDTQYFGPGTRLTVL.

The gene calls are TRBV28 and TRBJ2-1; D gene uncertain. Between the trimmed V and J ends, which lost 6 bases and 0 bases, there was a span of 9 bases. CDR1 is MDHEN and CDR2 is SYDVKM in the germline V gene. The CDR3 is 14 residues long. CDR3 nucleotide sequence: TGTGCCAGCAGACGGTCGGGCTCCTACAATGAGCAGTTCTTC. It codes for CASRRSGSYNEQFF.

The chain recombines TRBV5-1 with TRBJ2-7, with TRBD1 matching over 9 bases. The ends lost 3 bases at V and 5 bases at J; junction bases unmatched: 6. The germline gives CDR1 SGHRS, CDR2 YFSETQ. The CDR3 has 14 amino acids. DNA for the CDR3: TGCGCCAGCAGCTCGGGACAGGGATTCAACGAGCAGTACTTC. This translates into CASSSGQGFNEQYF.

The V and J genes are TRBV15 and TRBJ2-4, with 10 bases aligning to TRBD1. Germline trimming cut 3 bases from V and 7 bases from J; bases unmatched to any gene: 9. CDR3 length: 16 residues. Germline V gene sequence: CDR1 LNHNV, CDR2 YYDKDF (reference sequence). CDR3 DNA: TGTGCCACCAGCAGCCACGGGACAGGGGATTTCAACATTCAGTACTTC. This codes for CATSSHGTGDFNIQYF. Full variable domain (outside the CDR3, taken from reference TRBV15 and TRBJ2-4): DAMVIQNPRYQVTQFGKPVTLSCSQTLNHNVMYWYQQKSSQAPKLLFHYYDKDFNNEADTPDNFQSRRPNTSFCFLDIRSPGLGDTAMYLCATSSHGTGDFNIQYFGAGTRLSVL.

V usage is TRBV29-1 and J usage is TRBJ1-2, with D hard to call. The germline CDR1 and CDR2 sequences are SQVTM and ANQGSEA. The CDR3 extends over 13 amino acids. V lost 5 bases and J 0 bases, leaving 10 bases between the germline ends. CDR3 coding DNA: TGCAGCGTTATTGCAGGCTCTAACTATGGCTACACCTTC. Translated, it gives CSVIAGSNYGYTF.

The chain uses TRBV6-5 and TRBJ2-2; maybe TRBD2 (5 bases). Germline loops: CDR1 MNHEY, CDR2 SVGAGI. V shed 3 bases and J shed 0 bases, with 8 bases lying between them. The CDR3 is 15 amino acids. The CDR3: CASSYTRANTGELFF. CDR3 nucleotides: TGTGCCAGCAGTTATACGCGGGCGAACACCGGGGAGCTGTTTTTT.

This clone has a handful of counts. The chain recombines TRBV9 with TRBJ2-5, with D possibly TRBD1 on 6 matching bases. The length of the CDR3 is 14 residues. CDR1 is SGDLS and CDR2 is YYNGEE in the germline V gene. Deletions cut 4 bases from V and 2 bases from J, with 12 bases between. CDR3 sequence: CASSKGQPQETQYF. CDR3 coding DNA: TGTGCCAGCAGCAAGGGACAACCACAAGAGACCCAGTACTTC. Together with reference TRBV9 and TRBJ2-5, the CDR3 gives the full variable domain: DSGVTQTPKHLITATGQRVTLRCSPRSGDLSVYWYQQSLDQGLQFLIQYYNGEERAKGNILERFSAQQFPDLHSELNLSSLELGDSALYFCASSKGQPQETQYFGPGTRLLVL.

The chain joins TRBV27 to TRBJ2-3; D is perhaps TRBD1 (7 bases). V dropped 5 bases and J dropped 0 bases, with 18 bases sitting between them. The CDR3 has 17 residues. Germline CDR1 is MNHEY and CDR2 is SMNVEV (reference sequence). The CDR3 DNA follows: TGTGCCAGCAGTCGAATGGCGACAGGGACTAGCACAGATACGCAGTATTTT. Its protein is CASSRMATGTSTDTQYF.

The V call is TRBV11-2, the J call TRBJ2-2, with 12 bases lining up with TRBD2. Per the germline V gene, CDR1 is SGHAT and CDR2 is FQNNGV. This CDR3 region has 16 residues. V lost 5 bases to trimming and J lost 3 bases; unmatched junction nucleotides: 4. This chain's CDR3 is CASSTSGGPDTGELFF. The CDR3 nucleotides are TGTGCCAGCAGCACTAGCGGGGGGCCTGACACCGGGGAGCTGTTTTTT.

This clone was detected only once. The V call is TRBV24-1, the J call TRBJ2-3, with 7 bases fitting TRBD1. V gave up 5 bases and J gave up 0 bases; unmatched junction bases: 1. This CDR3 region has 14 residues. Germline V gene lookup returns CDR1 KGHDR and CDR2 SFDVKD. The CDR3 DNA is TGTGCCACCAGTGGGACAGGTAGCACAGATACGCAGTATTTT. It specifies CATSGTGSTDTQYF.